These T cell receptor beta chains were read from a single sample in a study of blood T cell repertoires in COVID-19. Here immunoSEQ multiplex PCR was the method, and the copy in TCRdb shows in-frame clones only, minus some. The sample comprises 180,000 or so clones, approximately 90% of which are singletons, and roughly 2.9% rests with the top ten. What was sequenced was peripheral blood. The receptors originated from a woman aged 25 to 39 with active or convalescent COVID-19. Each CDR3 is given without its conserved first and last residue. Each record gives: J gene, clone size, D gene, CDR3 length, V gene, CDR3 protein. The D gene is left open where the match is weak. The size field is filled for only some rows; it gives once, few, many or a size class.

>TRBJ1-5|NA|NA|13|TRBV27
ASSYTGLNNQPQH
>TRBJ2-2|NA|TRBD2|15|TRBV5-8
ASRPRTSGWNTGELF
>TRBJ1-3|NA|NA|12|TRBV5-1
ASSLEFGGDTIY
>TRBJ2-5|NA|TRBD2|15|TRBV9
ASSVGLLAGGQETQY
>TRBJ2-1|NA|TRBD2|13|TRBV4-1
ASSQPLAANNEQF
>TRBJ1-1|NA|TRBD1|12|TRBV18
ASSTGDGEPKAF
>TRBJ1-1|NA|TRBD1|14|TRBV19
ASTRQGAWIDTEAF
>TRBJ2-1|NA|NA|14|TRBV1
TSSQDALAEYNEQF
>TRBJ2-7|NA|NA|12|TRBV5-8
ASSFGTVTYEQY
>TRBJ2-7|once|TRBD2|11|TRBV12-3/TRBV12-4
ASRNSGTGEQY
>TRBJ2-3|NA|TRBD2|13|TRBV3-1/TRBV3-2
ASSPGLDKSDTQY
>TRBJ2-5|NA|NA|13|TRBV5-1
ASSSSGEFQETQY
>TRBJ1-6|NA|TRBD1|13|TRBV5-6
ASSFLDRGNSPLH
>TRBJ1-5|NA|NA|12|TRBV7-9
ASSPTGLVQPQH
>TRBJ1-2|NA|NA|14|TRBV19
ASRRGGGPANYGYT
>TRBJ1-5|NA|TRBD1|14|TRBV19
ASSIAGGLGNQPQH
>TRBJ1-5|NA|NA|9|TRBV20-1
SASPRQPQH
>TRBJ2-2|NA|TRBD2|19|TRBV4-1
ASSQAGTGLAGGPNTGELF
>TRBJ1-1|NA|TRBD1|13|TRBV12-5
ASGPPRGQGTEAF